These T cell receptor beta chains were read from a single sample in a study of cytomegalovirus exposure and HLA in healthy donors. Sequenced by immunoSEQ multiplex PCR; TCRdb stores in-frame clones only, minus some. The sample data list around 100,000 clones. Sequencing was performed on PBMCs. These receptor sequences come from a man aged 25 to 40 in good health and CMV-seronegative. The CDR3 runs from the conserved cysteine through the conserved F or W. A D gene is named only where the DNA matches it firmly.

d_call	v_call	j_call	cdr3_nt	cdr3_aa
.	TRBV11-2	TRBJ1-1	TGTGCCAGCAGCTTAGGCCCGGCTGAAGCTTTCTTT	CASSLGPAEAFF
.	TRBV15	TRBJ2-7	TGTGCCGCCGGGACTGAGAACTACGAGCAGTACTTC	CAAGTENYEQYF
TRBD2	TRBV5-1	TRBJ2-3	TGCGCCAGCAGCTCGATTGGACTAGACACAGATACGCAGTATTTT	CASSSIGLDTDTQYF
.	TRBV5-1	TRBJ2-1	TGCGCCAGCAGCTTTACTGGAGATGAGCAGTTCTTC	CASSFTGDEQFF
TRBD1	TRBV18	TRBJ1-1	TGTGCCAGCTCACCGGGGACAGGGAGGACTGAAGCTTTCTTT	CASSPGTGRTEAFF
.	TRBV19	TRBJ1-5	TGTGCCAGTACCCCATACACGAGGGATGGGACCCAGCATTTT	CASTPYTRDGTQHF
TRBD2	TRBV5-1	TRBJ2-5	TGCGCCAGCAGCTTTGGGGGGACTAGCGGGCAAGAGACCCAGTACTTC	CASSFGGTSGQETQYF
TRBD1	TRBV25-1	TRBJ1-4	TGTGCCAGCAGTGATAGGGGGCAGTTCGCAACTAATGAAAAACTGTTTTTT	CASSDRGQFATNEKLFF
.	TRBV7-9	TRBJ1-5	TGTGCCTCGGGGGAAGTCAATCAGCCCCAGCATTTT	CASGEVNQPQHF
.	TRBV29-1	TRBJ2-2	TGCAGCGTTGTGAACGAGGGCGGGGAGCTGTTTTTT	CSVVNEGGELFF
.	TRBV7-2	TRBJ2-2	TGTGCCAGCAGGCCCGTCAGGGCTAACACCGGGGAGCTGTTTTTT	CASRPVRANTGELFF
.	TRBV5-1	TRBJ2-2	TGCGCCAGCAGCTTGGGCCGGGACACCGGGGAGCTGTTTTTT	CASSLGRDTGELFF
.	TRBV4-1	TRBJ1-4	TGCGCCAGCAGCTATCATGAAAAACTGTTTTTT	CASSYHEKLFF
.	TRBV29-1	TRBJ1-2	TGCAGCGTTCTGACGGGGGTCTATGGCTACACCTTC	CSVLTGVYGYTF
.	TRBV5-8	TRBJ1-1	TGTGCCAGCAGCTTGAGGGCAGGGGATGGCACTGAAGCTTTCTTT	CASSLRAGDGTEAFF
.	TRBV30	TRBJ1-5	TGTGCCTGGGGGAGGGGCGGCAATCAGCCCCAGCATTTT	CAWGRGGNQPQHF